Detailed here is one TCR beta chain. Diagnoses rested on clinical symptoms, serum thyroxine and TRAb, thyroid ultrasound and orbital computed tomography. This specimen belongs to a study of T cells in Graves' hyperthyroidism and ophthalmopathy. RNA transcripts were the template for amplifying TCR beta CDR3 regions. When the TCR CDR3 underwent first-round RT-PCR, the HTBI primer set was used. TCRdb re-derived calls from the multiplex PCR reads in MiXCR, one entry per CDR3 protein. Altogether 500,000 to 650,000 distinct CDR3 sequences are present, approximately 14% being singletons, with the ten largest covering under 15%. The ends lost 3 bases at V and 4 bases at J; junction bases unmatched: 12. The germline V gene has CDR1 LNHDA and CDR2 SQIVND (reference sequence). The CDR3 runs 17 residues.

Sequenced sample: blood. The clonotype was recovered from a woman between 45 and 60 years old with Graves' ophthalmopathy. V usage is TRBV19 and J usage is TRBJ2-3; 8 positions match TRBD2. The chain's CDR3 is CASSIRSGSFSADTQYF. In nucleotides, the CDR3 is TGTGCCAGTAGTATTAGGAGCGGGAGTTTCAGCGCAGATACGCAGTATTTT.